This T cell receptor (beta chain) was sequenced in a study of CD8+ T cells in alopecia areata. Study context: Patients in the study were on tofacitinib for 6 to 18 months, then off it for 6 months.

The study team obtained lesional scalp punch biopsies and peripheral blood from alopecia areata patients. Sequencing templates came from extracted RNA that was reverse transcribed into cDNA. Measured with immunoSEQ multiplex PCR; TCRdb has only the in-frame clones, and not every one. The top ten clones hold over 12% of a sample with approximately 180,000 clones, just under 60% of them seen once. Points on this clone: Its specificity is unknown. This CDR3 is also generated by other DNA sequences in the sample.

CDR3 length equals 13 residues. Trimming removed 2 bases from V and 2 bases from J, with 10 bases in between. CDR1 is GTSNPN, CDR2 SVGIG, per germline (reference sequence). General observations from the study: Compared with mice, patients displayed less clear TCR sharing, possibly for HLA-related reasons.

The sample consisted of CD4+ T cells sorted from blood, taken at week 0. The gene calls are TRBV30 and TRBJ2-7; possibly TRBD1 or TRBD2 for D (6 bases each). This receptor was identified in a human donor with alopecia areata. This CDR3 reads CAWSRGGPYEQYF. The CDR3 DNA follows: TGTGCCTGGAGTCGAGGGGGGCCCTACGAGCAGTACTTC.